A single sample is the source of the 17 T cell receptor beta chains below, sequenced in a study of T cell repertoires in cytomegalovirus infection. Via MiXCR, TCRdb re-called the reads, giving one row per CDR3 protein. The sample has a few hundred thousand distinct CDR3 sequences, 15% to 20% seen once. The specimen was PBMCs. The receptor source for this set is a human donor in good health (CMV status not recorded). Some clones in this sample may be carry-over from other donors' samples.

This clonotype was recorded many times. The J gene is TRBJ1-3, the V gene TRBV7-2; D not certain. Germline V gene sequence: CDR1 SGHTA, CDR2 FQGNSA. V shed 1 base and J shed 0 bases, with 7 bases lying between them. The CDR3 loop spans 15 amino acids. The CDR3 DNA reads as TGTGCCAGCAGCTTAGAGCTTGGCTCTGGAAACACCATATATTTT. Amino acids: CASSLELGSGNTIYF.

V gene TRBV24-1 combines with J gene TRBJ2-7; 8 bases align to TRBD1. The V segment lost 5 bases and the J segment 12 bases; nucleotides outside the gene matches: 5. CDR1 and CDR2 from the germline V gene are KGHDR and SFDVKD. The CDR3 totals 11 residues. The CDR3 spells CATSAEGQGYF. The DNA for the CDR3 is TGTGCCACCAGTGCGGAAGGACAGGGGTACTTC.

This clonotype was seen a few times. The chain carries TRBV28 and TRBJ2-7; maybe TRBD2 (5 bases). The V end lost 6 bases, the J end lost 5 bases, and 11 bases lay between the germline ends. The CDR3 contains 12 residues. Germline values: CDR1 MDHEN, CDR2 SYDVKM. Here the CDR3 DNA reads TGTGCCAGCAGATTGGGAGTACACGAGCAGTACTTC. It is translated as CASRLGVHEQYF.

This clonotype showed up just a few times. The chain employs TRBV28 and TRBJ1-5; no reliable D call. Germline values: CDR1 MDHEN, CDR2 SYDVKM. Trimming removed 2 bases from V and 0 bases from J, with 11 bases in between. The CDR3 extends over 16 amino acids. CDR3 sequence: CASSLGPPGSNQPQHF. The CDR3, as DNA: TGTGCCAGCAGTTTAGGACCCCCTGGTAGCAATCAGCCCCAGCATTTT.

This clonotype showed up many times. The rearrangement uses TRBV28 and TRBJ1-4, with 9 positions matching TRBD1. Germline trimming cut 6 bases from V and 6 bases from J; bases unmatched to any gene: 11. This CDR3 has 16 amino acids. Germline assignment: CDR1 MDHEN and CDR2 SYDVKM. This chain's CDR3 is CASRPDRGPVYEKLFF. The CDR3 DNA reads TGTGCCAGCAGACCGGACAGGGGCCCCGTATATGAAAAACTGTTTTTT.

This sequence joins TRBV19 and TRBJ2-2; D is unresolved. This CDR3 is 15 amino acids long. Trimming cost V 3 bases and J 2 bases, with 10 bases left between them. Germline assignment: CDR1 LNHDA and CDR2 SQIVND (reference sequence). CDR3 bases: TGTGCCAGTAGTATCCAGGCAGCTAACACCGGGGAGCTGTTTTTT. Its translation is CASSIQAANTGELFF.

This clonotype was picked up many times. The chain uses TRBV7-8 and TRBJ2-3; 9 bases align to TRBD2. The CDR3 length is 19 residues. V gave up 5 bases and J gave up 2 bases; unmatched junction bases: 17. Looked up from germline, CDR1 is SGHVS and CDR2 is FQNEAQ. The CDR3 loop reads CASSLPGGSSGRLTDTQYF. The DNA for the CDR3 is TGTGCCAGCAGCCTTCCAGGGGGGTCCAGCGGGAGGCTCACAGATACGCAGTATTTT.

The chain employs TRBV19 and TRBJ2-1, with a tentative D call TRBD1 (6 bases). The germline V gene encodes CDR1 LNHDA and CDR2 SQIVND (reference sequence). CDR3 size: 14 residues. The V gene lost 5 bases and the J gene lost 4 bases, with 12 bases spanning the gap. CDR3 nucleotide sequence: TGTGCCAGTAGTTACAGGGTGGGGTACAATGAGCAGTTCTTC. Translation: CASSYRVGYNEQFF.

In the case of this clonotype: Given a much more abundant clone one base away, this may be a read error. V and J are TRBV7-2 and TRBJ2-5, with TRBD2 as a possible D gene (5 bases). Germline lookup yields CDR1 SGHTA and CDR2 FQGNSA. CDR3 length: 14 amino acids. Trimming stripped 11 bases from V and 0 bases from J, with 16 bases between. The CDR3 sequence: CAGVRRANQETQYF. The CDR3 bases are TGTGCCGGCGTGAGGCGGGCGAACCAAGAGACCCAGTACTTC.

This clonotype appeared a few times. The chain links TRBV7-6 to TRBJ2-1; 9 bases align to TRBD1. In germline, CDR1 is SGHVS, CDR2 FNYEAQ. The CDR3 totals 17 residues. After removal of 0 bases from V and 8 bases from J, the junction contained 11 bases not matched to a gene. CDR3 residues: CASSLARGTGLLDEQFF. For the CDR3, the DNA is TGTGCCAGCAGCTTAGCGCGAGGGACAGGGTTGTTAGATGAGCAGTTCTTC.

This clonotype has ten or more counts. The chain joins TRBV28 to TRBJ1-5, with a tentative D call TRBD1 (6 bases). V was cut by 6 bases and J by 3 bases, with 18 bases left in between. The germline CDR1 and CDR2 sequences are MDHEN and SYDVKM. The CDR3 runs to 16 residues. As DNA, the CDR3 is TGTGCCAGCAGCACAGCACCCGGACAGAACAATCAGCCCCAGCATTTT. It encodes CASSTAPGQNNQPQHF.

The table lists this clonotype with many counts. The chain carries TRBV7-2 and TRBJ2-5; 12 positions match TRBD2. Per germline, CDR1 SGHTA and CDR2 FQGNSA. This CDR3 is built from 16 residues. V trimming: 5 bases; J trimming: 1 base; junction bases outside the gene matches: 5. CDR3 protein: CASSPPTSGSQETQYF. In DNA form, the CDR3 reads TGTGCCAGCAGCCCCCCGACTAGCGGGAGCCAAGAGACCCAGTACTTC.

There are many counts of this clonotype. The chain uses TRBV7-9 and TRBJ2-4; D not certain. In germline, CDR1 is SEHNR, CDR2 FQNEAQ (reference sequence). The CDR3 extends over 17 amino acids. V lost 0 bases to trimming and J lost 1 base, with 13 bases between them. CDR3 bases: TGTGCCAGCAGCTTAGCCTACCAGACCAGGGCCAAAAACATTCAGTACTTC. Translation: CASSLAYQTRAKNIQYF.

CDR3 DNA: TGCGCCAGCAGCCAAGGGGGACCTCATTCGACCTATAATTCACCCCTCCACTTT. Its protein product is CASSQGGPHSTYNSPLHF. V gene TRBV4-3 combines with J gene TRBJ1-6; tentative D call: TRBD1 (5 bases). This CDR3 is built from 18 residues. Germline CDR1 reads LGHNA; CDR2 reads YSLEER. Trimming took 1 base from V and 2 from J, leaving 15 bases between them.

This clonotype was seen ten or more times. This chain links TRBV5-4 with TRBJ2-1; weak D call: TRBD2 (5 bases). The ends were cut back, 2 bases at V and 0 bases at J, with 12 bases in the middle. The CDR3 sequence is 16 residues long. CDR1 is SGHNT and CDR2 is YYREEE in the germline V gene (reference sequence). As DNA, the CDR3 is TGTGCCAGCAGCTTTGGGCTAGCAGTCTCCTACAATGAGCAGTTCTTC. It specifies CASSFGLAVSYNEQFF.

The gene calls are TRBV12-3 or TRBV12-4 and TRBJ2-7, with 9 nucleotides matching TRBD1. There are 14 residues in the CDR3. The junction had 12 bases not matched to a gene; V was cut back by 10 bases and J by 5 bases. The CDR3 bases are TGTGCCACCTCGTGGGGACAGGGAAACCACGAGCAGTACTTC. It specifies CATSWGQGNHEQYF.

This chain connects TRBV6-5 to TRBJ1-1; D call uncertain. This CDR3 contains 13 residues. The germline V gene encodes CDR1 MNHEY and CDR2 SVGAGI. With 10 bases removed from V and 0 bases from J, the gap between germline ends came to 12 bases. The CDR3 is CAIGRLLNTEAFF. DNA for the CDR3: TGTGCCATCGGGAGGCTATTGAACACTGAAGCTTTCTTT.